What follows are 16 T cell receptor beta chains derived from one specimen sequenced in a study of T cells in Graves' hyperthyroidism and ophthalmopathy. Amplified TCR beta CDR3 regions derived from RNA transcripts. The HTBI set primed first-round TCR CDR3 RT-PCR. Each CDR3 protein is one row after TCRdb ran MiXCR on the multiplex PCR reads. The repertoire holds about 340,000 distinct CDR3 sequences, with 15% to 20% as singletons. The source material was blood. All receptors come from a woman in her fifties or sixties with Graves' hyperthyroidism.

The J gene is TRBJ2-7, the V gene TRBV20-1; 8 positions match TRBD2. V trimming: 0 bases; J trimming: 3 bases; junction bases outside the gene matches: 4. The CDR3 has 14 residues. From germline, CDR1 is DFQATT and CDR2 SNEGSKA (reference sequence). CDR3 DNA sequence: TGCAGTGCTAGAGATTGGGCGGGAGGCTACGAGCAGTACTTC. Translation: CSARDWAGGYEQYF.

This clonotype was seen many times. The chain combines TRBV20-1 with TRBJ2-2; TRBD2 aligns across 7 bases. V trimming: 6 bases; J trimming: 4 bases; junction bases outside the gene matches: 11. This CDR3 is built from 15 residues. Germline V gene data show CDR1 as DFQATT and CDR2 as SNEGSKA (reference sequence). The CDR3 DNA reads TGCAGTGCCCCGGGGAGCGGGATAGGCACCGGGGAGCTGTTTTTT. As protein: CSAPGSGIGTGELFF.

The rearrangement links TRBV5-1 to TRBJ2-2; D gene ambiguous. V dropped 0 bases and J dropped 0 bases, with 6 bases sitting between them. The CDR3 is 15 amino acids. CDR1 is SGHRS, CDR2 YFSETQ, per germline. The CDR3 region is CASSLGSANTGELFF. The CDR3 DNA reads TGCGCCAGCAGCTTGGGATCGGCGAACACCGGGGAGCTGTTTTTT.

This clonotype was recorded at least ten times. This sequence joins TRBV3-1 and TRBJ1-6; 8 bases are a match to TRBD1. Germline-derived CDR1 and CDR2 are LGHDT and YNNKEL (reference sequence). CDR3 length: 16 residues. V was clipped by 1 base and J by 5 bases; unmatched bases: 4. CDR3 in DNA: TGTGCCAGCAGCCAAGCACAGGGGGTGGATAATTCACCCCTCCACTTT. Amino acid sequence: CASSQAQGVDNSPLHF.

This clonotype showed up just a few times. This chain uses TRBV6-1 with TRBJ1-3; D might be TRBD1 (5 bases). Trimming pared 2 bases from V and 8 bases from J, leaving 13 bases between. This CDR3 has 14 residues. Germline CDR1 is MNHNS and CDR2 is SASEGT. CDR3 amino acids: CASSERQSSHTIYF. The CDR3 coding sequence is TGTGCCAGCAGTGAACGACAGTCCTCGCACACCATATATTTT.

This clonotype has just a few counts. The chain has TRBV6-1 and TRBJ2-4; maybe TRBD2 (5 bases). This CDR3 is built from 11 residues. Trimming removed 10 bases from V and 8 bases from J, with 12 bases in between. CDR1 is MNHNS, CDR2 SASEGT, per germline. The CDR3 DNA reads TGTGCCATCAGCGACGGGGACATTCAGTACTTC. Encoded protein: CAISDGDIQYF.

The sample holds a few counts of this clonotype. CDR3 residues: CASSPGPHRAGNTIYF. CDR3 DNA: TGTGCCAGCAGTCCCGGGCCCCACCGGGCGGGAAACACCATATATTTT. The chain links TRBV12-3 or TRBV12-4 to TRBJ1-3; no clear D. CDR3 length: 16 residues. With 5 bases removed from V and 4 bases from J, the gap between germline ends came to 18 bases.

This clonotype was seen only a few times. The chain joins TRBV18 to TRBJ1-2; 8 bases map to TRBD1. Germline V gene data show CDR1 as KGHSH and CDR2 as LQKENI. J lost 6 bases, V lost 3 bases, and 6 bases had no gene match. The CDR3 is made up of 14 amino acids. The CDR3 DNA is TGTGCCAGCTCACCCGGACAGGGAGATAATGGCTACACCTTC. Its translation is CASSPGQGDNGYTF.

This clonotype was picked up many times. The chain joins TRBV20-1 to TRBJ2-7; 9 nucleotides match TRBD2. The V and J ends lost 3 bases and 5 bases, in that order; junction bases with no gene match: 11. Germline CDR1 reads DFQATT; CDR2 reads SNEGSKA (reference sequence). The CDR3 totals 15 residues. CDR3 sequence: CSARLSAGGGDEQYF. As DNA, the CDR3 is TGCAGTGCTAGGCTCTCAGCGGGAGGAGGGGACGAGCAGTACTTC.

The chain combines TRBV5-6 with TRBJ2-1; 9 bases fit TRBD1. V shed 2 bases, J shed 4 bases, and the junction held 7 bases outside the gene matches. This CDR3 contains 16 residues. Germline values: CDR1 SGHDT, CDR2 YYEEEE. The CDR3 DNA sequence: TGTGCCAGCAGCTTTCAAGGGACAGGGAATTACAATGAGCAGTTCTTC. Protein sequence: CASSFQGTGNYNEQFF.

This clonotype has just a few counts. This sequence joins TRBV6-1 and TRBJ2-5; D is possibly TRBD1 (6 bases). The CDR3 is made up of 13 amino acids. Trimming pared 6 bases from V and 4 bases from J, leaving 12 bases between. The V gene's germline CDR1 is MNHNS and CDR2 SASEGT. This CDR3 is CASSKQGSETQYF. The CDR3 coding sequence is TGTGCCAGCAGCAAGCAGGGGTCAGAGACCCAGTACTTC.

The chain joins TRBV10-3 to TRBJ2-2, with 8 nucleotides matching TRBD2. This CDR3 is 18 amino acids long. Germline trimming cut 0 bases from V and 6 bases from J; bases unmatched to any gene: 12. Germline lookup yields CDR1 ENHRY and CDR2 SYGVKD. DNA for the CDR3: TGTGCCATCAGTGAGTCCTATCCGGGACTAGGTCGTGCCGGGGAGCTGTTTTTT. This gives the protein CAISESYPGLGRAGELFF.

This chain joins TRBV13 and TRBJ2-7; 8 bases map to TRBD1. Per germline, CDR1 PRHDT and CDR2 FYEKMQ (reference sequence). The CDR3 runs 15 residues. Trimming at V came to 6 bases and at J to 5 bases, leaving 12 bases not matched to a gene. The CDR3 region has the DNA TGTGCCAGCAGTTATCCGGGACAGGCGATGGACGAGCAGTACTTC. Encoded protein: CASSYPGQAMDEQYF. The full variable domain, its missing parts supplied by reference TRBV13 and TRBJ2-7, is AAGVIQSPRHLIKEKRETATLKCYPIPRHDTVYWYQQGPGQDPQFLISFYEKMQSDKGSIPDRFSAQQFSDYHSELNMSSLELGDSALYFCASSYPGQAMDEQYFGPGTRLTVT.

This clonotype has a handful of counts. The chain joins TRBV6-1 to TRBJ1-5, with a weak D call TRBD1 (6 bases). From germline, CDR1 is MNHNS and CDR2 SASEGT. This CDR3 has 15 amino acids. Deletions cut 7 bases from V and 0 bases from J, with 13 bases between. CDR3 amino acids: CASIEGDGSNQPQHF. Written as DNA, the CDR3 is TGTGCCAGCATCGAGGGGGACGGTAGCAATCAGCCCCAGCATTTT.

This clonotype has just a few counts. The chain uses TRBV6-1 and TRBJ1-1; TRBD1 is a possible D gene (5 bases). The germline gives CDR1 MNHNS, CDR2 SASEGT. The CDR3 consists of 12 residues. CDR3 protein: CATGQLGTEAFF. The CDR3 DNA reads TGTGCGACGGGGCAGCTGGGCACTGAAGCTTTCTTT.

The sample holds many counts of this clonotype. The chain links TRBV5-1 to TRBJ2-5; 13 bases align to TRBD2. Germline lookup yields CDR1 SGHRS and CDR2 YFSETQ. J was trimmed by 6 bases and V by 3 bases; bases with no gene match: 8. CDR3 size: 16 residues. This CDR3 reads CASSSPGGLAGKTQYF. The CDR3 DNA reads TGCGCCAGCAGCTCCCCGGGGGGACTAGCGGGGAAGACCCAGTACTTC.